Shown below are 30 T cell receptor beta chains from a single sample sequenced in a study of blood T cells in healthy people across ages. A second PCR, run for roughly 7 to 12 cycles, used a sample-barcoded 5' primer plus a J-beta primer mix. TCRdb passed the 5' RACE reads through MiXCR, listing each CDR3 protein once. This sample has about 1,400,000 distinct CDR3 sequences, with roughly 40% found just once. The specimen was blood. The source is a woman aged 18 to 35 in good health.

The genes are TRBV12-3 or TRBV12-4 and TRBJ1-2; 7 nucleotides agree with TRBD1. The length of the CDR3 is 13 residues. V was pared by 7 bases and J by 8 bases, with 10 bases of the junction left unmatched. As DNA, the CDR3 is TGTGCCAGCACCCCGGACAGGTCTTCCGGCTACACCTTC. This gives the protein CASTPDRSSGYTF.

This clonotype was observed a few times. The CDR3 here is CASSLMLAGMGLYEQYF. As DNA, the CDR3 is TGTGCCAGCAGCTTAATGCTAGCGGGAATGGGGCTATACGAGCAGTACTTC. The chain recombines TRBV7-2 with TRBJ2-7; 9 nucleotides line up with TRBD2. Germline V gives CDR1 SGHTA, CDR2 FQGNSA. V dropped 2 bases and J dropped 4; count of bases not matched to a gene: 12. The CDR3 runs 17 residues.

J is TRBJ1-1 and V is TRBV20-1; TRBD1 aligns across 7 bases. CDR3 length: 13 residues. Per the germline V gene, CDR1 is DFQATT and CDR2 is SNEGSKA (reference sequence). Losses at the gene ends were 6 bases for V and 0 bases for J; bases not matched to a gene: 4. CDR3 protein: CSAQGDMNTEAFF. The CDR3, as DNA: TGCAGTGCCCAGGGGGATATGAACACTGAAGCTTTCTTT.

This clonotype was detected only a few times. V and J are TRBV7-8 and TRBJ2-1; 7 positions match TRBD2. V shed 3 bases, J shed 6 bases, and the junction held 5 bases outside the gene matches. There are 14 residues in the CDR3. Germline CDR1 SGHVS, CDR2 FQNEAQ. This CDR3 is CASSFEGGRNEQFF. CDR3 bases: TGTGCCAGCAGCTTTGAGGGAGGGCGCAATGAGCAGTTCTTC.

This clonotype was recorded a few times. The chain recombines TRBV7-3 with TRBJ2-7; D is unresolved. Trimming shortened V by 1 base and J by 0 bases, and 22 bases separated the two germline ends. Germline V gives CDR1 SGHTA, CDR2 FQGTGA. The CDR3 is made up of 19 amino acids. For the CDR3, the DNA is TGTGCCAGCAGCTTAATAAAACCACTGAGAGGTCCAAACTCCTACGAGCAGTACTTC. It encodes CASSLIKPLRGPNSYEQYF.

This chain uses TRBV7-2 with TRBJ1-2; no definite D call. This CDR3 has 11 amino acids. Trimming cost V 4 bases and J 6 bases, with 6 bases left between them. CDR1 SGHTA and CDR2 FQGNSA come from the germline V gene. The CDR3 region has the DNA TGTGCCAGCAGCTGGCGGGATGGCTACACCTTC. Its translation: CASSWRDGYTF.

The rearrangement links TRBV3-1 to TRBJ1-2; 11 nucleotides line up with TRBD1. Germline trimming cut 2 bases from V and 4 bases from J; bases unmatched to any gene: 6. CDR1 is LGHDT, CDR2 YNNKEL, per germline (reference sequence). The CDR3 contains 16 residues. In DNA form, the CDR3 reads TGTGCCAGCAGCCAATCGGGGACAGGGGGGACCTATGGCTACACCTTC. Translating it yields CASSQSGTGGTYGYTF.

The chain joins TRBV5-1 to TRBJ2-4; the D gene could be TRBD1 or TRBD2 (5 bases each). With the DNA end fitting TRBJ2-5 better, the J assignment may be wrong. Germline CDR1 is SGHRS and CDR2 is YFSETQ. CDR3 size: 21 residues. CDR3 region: CASSFPSDSHTHGVPEETQYF. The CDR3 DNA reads TGCGCCAGCAGCTTCCCTTCAGACAGCCATACTCACGGGGTGCCAGAGGAGACCCAGTACTTC.

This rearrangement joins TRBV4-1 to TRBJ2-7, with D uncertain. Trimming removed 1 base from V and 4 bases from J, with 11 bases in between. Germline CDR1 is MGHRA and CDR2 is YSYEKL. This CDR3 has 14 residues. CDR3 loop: CASSQAGRRYEQYF. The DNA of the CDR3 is TGCGCCAGCAGCCAAGCCGGCAGGAGATACGAGCAGTACTTC.

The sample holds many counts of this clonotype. CDR3 in DNA: TGCAGTGCTACCGAGGGCCCTTTTAATGAGCAGTTCTTC. Amino acids: CSATEGPFNEQFF. The V gene is TRBV20-1, the J gene TRBJ2-1; tentative D call: TRBD2 (5 bases). Per the germline V gene, CDR1 is DFQATT and CDR2 is SNEGSKA (reference sequence). The CDR3 extends over 13 amino acids. The V end was cut by 4 bases, the J end by 7 bases, with 14 bases between.

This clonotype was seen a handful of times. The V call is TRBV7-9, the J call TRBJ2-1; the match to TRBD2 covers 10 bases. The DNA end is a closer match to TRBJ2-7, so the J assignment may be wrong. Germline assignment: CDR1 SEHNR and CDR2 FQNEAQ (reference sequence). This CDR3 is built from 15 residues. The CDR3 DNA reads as TGTGCCAGCAGCCCTACTAGCGGGGTAAACAATGAGCAGTACTTC. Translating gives CASSPTSGVNNEQYF.

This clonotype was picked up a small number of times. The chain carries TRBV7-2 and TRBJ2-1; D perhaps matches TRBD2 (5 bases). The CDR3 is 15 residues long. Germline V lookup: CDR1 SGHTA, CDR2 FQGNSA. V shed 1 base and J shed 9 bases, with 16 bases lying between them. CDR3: CASSLVMLSRGEQFF. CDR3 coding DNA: TGTGCCAGCAGCTTAGTTATGCTAAGTCGGGGTGAGCAGTTCTTC.

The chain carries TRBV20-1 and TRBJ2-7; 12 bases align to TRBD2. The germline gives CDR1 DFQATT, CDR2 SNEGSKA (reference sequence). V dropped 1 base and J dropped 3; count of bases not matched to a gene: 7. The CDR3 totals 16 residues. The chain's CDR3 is CSARGPTSGSLYEQYF. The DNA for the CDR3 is TGCAGTGCTAGAGGTCCGACTAGCGGGAGCCTCTACGAGCAGTACTTC.

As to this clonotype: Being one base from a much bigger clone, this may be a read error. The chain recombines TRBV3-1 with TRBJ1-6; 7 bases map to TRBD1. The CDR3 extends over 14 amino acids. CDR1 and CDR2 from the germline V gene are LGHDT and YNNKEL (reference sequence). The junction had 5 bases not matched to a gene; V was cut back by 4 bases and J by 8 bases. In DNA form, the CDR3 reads TGTGCCAGCAGCCTAGGACAGGTGGATTCACCCCTCCACTTT. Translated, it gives CASSLGQVDSPLHF.

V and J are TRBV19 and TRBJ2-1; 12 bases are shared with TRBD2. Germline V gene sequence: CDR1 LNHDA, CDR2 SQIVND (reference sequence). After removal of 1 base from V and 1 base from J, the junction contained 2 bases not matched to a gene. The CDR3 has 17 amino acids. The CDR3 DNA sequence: TGTGCCAGTAGTATAGCACTAGCGGGAGGATCCTACAATGAGCAGTTCTTC. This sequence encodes CASSIALAGGSYNEQFF.

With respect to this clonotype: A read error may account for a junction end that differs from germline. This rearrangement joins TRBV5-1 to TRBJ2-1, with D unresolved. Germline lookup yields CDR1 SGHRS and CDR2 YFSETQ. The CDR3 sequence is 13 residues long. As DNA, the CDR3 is TGCGCCAGCAGCTCATCGGCCTACAATGAGCAGGTCTTC. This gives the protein CASSSSAYNEQVF.

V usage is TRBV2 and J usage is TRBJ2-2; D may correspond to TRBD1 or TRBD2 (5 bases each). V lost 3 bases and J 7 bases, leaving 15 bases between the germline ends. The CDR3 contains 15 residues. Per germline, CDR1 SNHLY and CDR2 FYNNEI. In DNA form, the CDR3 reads TGTGCCAGCAGTGAGATGGGGGATGGGGTCGGGGAGCTGTTTTTT. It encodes CASSEMGDGVGELFF. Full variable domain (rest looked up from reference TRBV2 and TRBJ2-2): EPEVTQTPSHQVTQMGQEVILRCVPISNHLYFYWYRQILGQKVEFLVSFYNNEISEKSEIFDDQFSVERPDGSNFTLKIRSTKLEDSAMYFCASSEMGDGVGELFFGEGSRLTVL.

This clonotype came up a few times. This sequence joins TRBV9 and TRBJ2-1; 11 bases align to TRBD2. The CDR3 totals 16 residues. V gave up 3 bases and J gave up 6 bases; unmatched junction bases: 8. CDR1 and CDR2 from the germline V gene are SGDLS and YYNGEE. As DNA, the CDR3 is TGTGCCAGCAGCGCGGGGCAGGGACTAGCGGCCAATGAGCAGTTCTTC. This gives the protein CASSAGQGLAANEQFF.

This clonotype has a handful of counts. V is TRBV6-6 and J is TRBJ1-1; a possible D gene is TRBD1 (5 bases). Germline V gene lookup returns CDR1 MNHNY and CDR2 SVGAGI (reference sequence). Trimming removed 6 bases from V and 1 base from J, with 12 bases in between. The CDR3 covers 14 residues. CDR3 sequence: CASREGTENTEAFF. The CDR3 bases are TGTGCCAGCAGAGAAGGGACTGAGAACACTGAAGCTTTCTTT.

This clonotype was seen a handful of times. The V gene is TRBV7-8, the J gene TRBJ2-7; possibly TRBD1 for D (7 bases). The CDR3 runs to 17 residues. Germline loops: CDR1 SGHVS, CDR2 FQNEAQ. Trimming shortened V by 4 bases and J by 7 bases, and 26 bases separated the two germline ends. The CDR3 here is CASSSTRQGVRPLEQYF. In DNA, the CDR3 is TGTGCCAGCAGCTCGACTAGACAGGGCGTCCGTCCCCTTGAGCAGTACTTC.

This CDR3 is CASSALSAQETQYF. CDR3 bases: TGTGCCAGCAGTGCTTTAAGCGCCCAAGAGACCCAGTACTTC. This chain connects TRBV28 to TRBJ2-5, with D hard to call. CDR1 MDHEN and CDR2 SYDVKM come from the germline V gene. The CDR3 is made up of 14 amino acids. V lost 5 bases and J lost 1, with 11 bases in between.

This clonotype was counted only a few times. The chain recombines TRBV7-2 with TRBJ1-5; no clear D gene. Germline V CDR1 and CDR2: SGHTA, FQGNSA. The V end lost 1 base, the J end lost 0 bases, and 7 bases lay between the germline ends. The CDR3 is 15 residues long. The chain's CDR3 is CASSLVAFSNQPQHF. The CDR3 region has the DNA TGTGCCAGCAGCTTAGTAGCCTTTAGCAATCAGCCCCAGCATTTT.

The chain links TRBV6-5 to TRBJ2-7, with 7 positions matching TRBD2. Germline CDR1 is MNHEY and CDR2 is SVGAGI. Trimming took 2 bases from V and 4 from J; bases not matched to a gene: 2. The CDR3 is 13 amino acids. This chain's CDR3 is CASSYAGAYEQYF. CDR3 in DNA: TGTGCCAGCAGTTACGCGGGAGCATACGAGCAGTACTTC.

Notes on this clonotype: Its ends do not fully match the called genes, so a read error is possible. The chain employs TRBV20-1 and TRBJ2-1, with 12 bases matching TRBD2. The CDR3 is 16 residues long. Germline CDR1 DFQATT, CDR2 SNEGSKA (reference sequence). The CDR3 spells CGAPTTSGGLYNEQFF. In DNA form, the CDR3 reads TGCGGTGCTCCAACGACTAGCGGGGGCCTATACAATGAGCAGTTCTTC.

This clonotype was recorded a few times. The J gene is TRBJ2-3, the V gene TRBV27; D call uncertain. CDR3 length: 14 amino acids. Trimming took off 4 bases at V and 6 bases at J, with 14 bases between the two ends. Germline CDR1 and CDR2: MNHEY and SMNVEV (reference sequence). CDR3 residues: CASSWASGSDTQYF. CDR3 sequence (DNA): TGTGCCAGCAGTTGGGCCTCTGGTAGCGATACGCAGTATTTT.

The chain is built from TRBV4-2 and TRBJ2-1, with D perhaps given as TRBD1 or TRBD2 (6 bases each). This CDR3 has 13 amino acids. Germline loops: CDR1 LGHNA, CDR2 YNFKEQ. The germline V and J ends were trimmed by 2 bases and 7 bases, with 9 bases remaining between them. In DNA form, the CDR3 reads TGTGCCAGCAGCCAAAGGGGGGCAAATGAGCAGTTCTTC. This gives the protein CASSQRGANEQFF.

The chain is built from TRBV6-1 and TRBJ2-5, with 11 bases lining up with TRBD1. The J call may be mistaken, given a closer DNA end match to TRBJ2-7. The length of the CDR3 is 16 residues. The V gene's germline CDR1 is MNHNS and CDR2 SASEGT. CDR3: CASSEVWGQGVYEQYF. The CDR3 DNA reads TGTGCCAGCAGTGAAGTCTGGGGACAGGGGGTATACGAGCAGTACTTC.

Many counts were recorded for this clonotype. CDR3 in DNA: TGTGCCATCAGTCTGTACGGAAGCACAGATACGCAGTATTTT. This sequence encodes CAISLYGSTDTQYF. This sequence joins TRBV10-3 and TRBJ2-3; D unclear. Looked up from germline, CDR1 is ENHRY and CDR2 is SYGVKD. The length of the CDR3 is 14 residues. V was cut by 5 bases and J by 0 bases, with 9 bases left in between.

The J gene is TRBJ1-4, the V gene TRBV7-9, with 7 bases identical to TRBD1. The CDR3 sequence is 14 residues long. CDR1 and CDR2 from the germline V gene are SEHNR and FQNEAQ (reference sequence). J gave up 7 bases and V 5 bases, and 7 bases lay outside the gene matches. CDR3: CASSLEGAIEKLFF. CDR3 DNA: TGTGCCAGCAGCCTAGAGGGGGCGATTGAAAAACTGTTTTTT.

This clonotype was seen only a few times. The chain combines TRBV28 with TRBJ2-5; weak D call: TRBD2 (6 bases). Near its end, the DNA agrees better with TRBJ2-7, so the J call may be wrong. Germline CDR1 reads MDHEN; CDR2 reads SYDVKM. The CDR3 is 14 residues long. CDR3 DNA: TGTGCCAGCATCCGGGGGACCAAGCCTCACGAGCAGTACTTC. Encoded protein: CASIRGTKPHEQYF.